This T cell receptor (beta chain) was observed in a study of blood T cells in healthy people across ages. A second PCR of about 6 to 12 cycles used a sample-barcoded 5' primer and a J-beta primer mix. TCRdb reanalysed the 5' RACE reads using MiXCR and keeps one entry per CDR3 protein. The sample yields 1 million to 1.2 million distinct CDR3 sequences, less than 45% seen once. A note on this clonotype: Its antigen is still unknown.

CDR1 and CDR2 from the germline V gene are SGHDT and YYEEEE. Trimming took off 4 bases at V and 2 bases at J, with 12 bases between the two ends. The CDR3 has 15 amino acids. Study results and limitations: Roughly linear age-related decline in beta diversity appeared, significant by age around 36. The long-lived group displayed more naive CD4+ cells, plus higher diversity, than the aged donors did.

The chain combines TRBV5-6 with TRBJ2-2; D perhaps matches TRBD2 (6 bases). The specimen was blood. The clonotype originates from a man younger than 35 in good health. In DNA, the CDR3 is TGTGCCAGCAGCCAAGCCGGGACTAACACCGGGGAGCTGTTTTTT. Its protein is CASSQAGTNTGELFF.